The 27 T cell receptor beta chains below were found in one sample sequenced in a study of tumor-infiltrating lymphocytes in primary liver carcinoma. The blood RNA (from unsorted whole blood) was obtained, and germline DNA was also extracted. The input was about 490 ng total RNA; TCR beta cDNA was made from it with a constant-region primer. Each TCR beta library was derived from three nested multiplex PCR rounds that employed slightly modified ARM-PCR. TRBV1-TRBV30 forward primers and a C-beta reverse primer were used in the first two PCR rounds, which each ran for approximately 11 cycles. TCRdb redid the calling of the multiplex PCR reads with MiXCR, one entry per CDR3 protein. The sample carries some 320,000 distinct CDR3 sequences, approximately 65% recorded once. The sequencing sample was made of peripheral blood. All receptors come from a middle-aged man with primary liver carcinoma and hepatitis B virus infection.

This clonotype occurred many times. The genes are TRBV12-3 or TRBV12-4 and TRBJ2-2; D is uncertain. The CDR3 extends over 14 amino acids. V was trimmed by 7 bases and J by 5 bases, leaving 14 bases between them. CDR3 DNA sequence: TGTGCCAGCAATGCTCGAATAGGGACCGGGGAGCTGTTTTTT. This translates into CASNARIGTGELFF.

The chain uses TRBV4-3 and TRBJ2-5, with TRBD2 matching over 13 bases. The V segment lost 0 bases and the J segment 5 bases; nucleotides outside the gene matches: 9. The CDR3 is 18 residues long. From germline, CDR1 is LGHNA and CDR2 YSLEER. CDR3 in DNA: TGCGCCAGCAGCCAAGATCGGGGACTAGCGGGGAAGGGGGAGACCCAGTACTTC. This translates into CASSQDRGLAGKGETQYF.

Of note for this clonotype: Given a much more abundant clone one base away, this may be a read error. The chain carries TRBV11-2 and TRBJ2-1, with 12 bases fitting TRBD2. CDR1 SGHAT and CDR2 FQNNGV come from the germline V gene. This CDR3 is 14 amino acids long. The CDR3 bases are TGTGCCAGCAGCCCGGGACTAGCGGGTAATGAGCTGTTCTTC. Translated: CASSPGLAGNELFF.

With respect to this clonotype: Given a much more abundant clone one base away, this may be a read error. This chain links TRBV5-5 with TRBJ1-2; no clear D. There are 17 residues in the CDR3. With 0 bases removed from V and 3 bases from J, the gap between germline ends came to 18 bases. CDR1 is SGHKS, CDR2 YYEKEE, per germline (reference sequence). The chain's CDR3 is CASSLGVSGKDHYGYTF. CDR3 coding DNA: TGTGCCAGCAGCTTGGGGGTCTCCGGGAAAGATCACTATGGCTACACCTTC. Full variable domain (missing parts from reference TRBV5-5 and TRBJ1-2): DAGVTQSPTHLIKTRGQQVTLRCSPISGHKSVSWYQQVLGQGPQFIFQYYEKEERGRGNFPDRFSARQFPNYSSELNVNALLLGDSALYLCASSLGVSGKDHYGYTFGSGTRLTVV.

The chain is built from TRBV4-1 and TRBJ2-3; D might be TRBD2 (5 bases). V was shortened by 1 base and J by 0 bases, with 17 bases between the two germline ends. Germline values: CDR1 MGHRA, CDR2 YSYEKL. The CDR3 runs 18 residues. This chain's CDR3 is CASSQGPLGWESTDTQYF. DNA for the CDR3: TGCGCCAGCAGCCAAGGCCCGTTGGGGTGGGAGAGCACAGATACGCAGTATTTT.

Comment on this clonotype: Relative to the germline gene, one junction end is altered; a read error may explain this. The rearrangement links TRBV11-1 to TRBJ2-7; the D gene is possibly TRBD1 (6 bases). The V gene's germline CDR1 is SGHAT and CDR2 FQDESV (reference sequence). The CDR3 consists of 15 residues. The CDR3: CASNLDGEQGGEQYF. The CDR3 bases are TGTGCCAGCAACTTAGACGGCGAACAGGGTGGAGAGCAGTACTTC.

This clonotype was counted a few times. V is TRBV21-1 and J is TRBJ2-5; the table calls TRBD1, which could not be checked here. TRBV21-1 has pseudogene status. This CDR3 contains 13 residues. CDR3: CASTSTGVETQYF. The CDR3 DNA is TGTGCCAGCACCTCGACAGGGGTAGAGACCCAGTACTTC.

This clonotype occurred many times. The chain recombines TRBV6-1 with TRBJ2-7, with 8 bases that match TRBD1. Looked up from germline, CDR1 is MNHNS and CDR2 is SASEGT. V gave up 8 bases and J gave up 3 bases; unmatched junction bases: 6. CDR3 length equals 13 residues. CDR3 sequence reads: CASPGTGGYEQYF. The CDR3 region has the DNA TGTGCCAGCCCCGGGACAGGAGGCTACGAGCAGTACTTC.

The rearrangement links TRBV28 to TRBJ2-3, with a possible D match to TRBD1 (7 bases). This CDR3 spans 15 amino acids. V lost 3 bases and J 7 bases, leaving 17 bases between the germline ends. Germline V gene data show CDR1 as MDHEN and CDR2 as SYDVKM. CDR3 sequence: CASSLNDREEYTQYF. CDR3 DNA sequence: TGTGCCAGCAGTTTGAACGACAGGGAGGAATATACGCAGTATTTT.

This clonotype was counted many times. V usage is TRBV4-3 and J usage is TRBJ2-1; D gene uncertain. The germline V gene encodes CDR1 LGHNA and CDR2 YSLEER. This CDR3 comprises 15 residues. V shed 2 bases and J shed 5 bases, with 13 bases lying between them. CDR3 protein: CASSQFVEAHNEQFF. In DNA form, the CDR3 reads TGCGCCAGCAGCCAATTCGTGGAAGCCCACAATGAGCAGTTCTTC.

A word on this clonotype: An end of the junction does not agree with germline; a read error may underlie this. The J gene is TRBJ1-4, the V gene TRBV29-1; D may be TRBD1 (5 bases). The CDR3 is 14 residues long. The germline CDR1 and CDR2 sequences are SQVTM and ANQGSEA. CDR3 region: CNVGEFQGSEKLFF. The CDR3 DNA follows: TGCAACGTTGGAGAATTTCAGGGTTCCGAAAAACTGTTTTTT.

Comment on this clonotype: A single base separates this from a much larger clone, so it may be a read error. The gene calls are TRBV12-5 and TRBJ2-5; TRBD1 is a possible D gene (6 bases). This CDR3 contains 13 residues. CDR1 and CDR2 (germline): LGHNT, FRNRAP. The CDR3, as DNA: TGTGCTAGTGGTTTGGCAGGGGTCGAGACCCAGTGCTTC. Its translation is CASGLAGVETQCF.

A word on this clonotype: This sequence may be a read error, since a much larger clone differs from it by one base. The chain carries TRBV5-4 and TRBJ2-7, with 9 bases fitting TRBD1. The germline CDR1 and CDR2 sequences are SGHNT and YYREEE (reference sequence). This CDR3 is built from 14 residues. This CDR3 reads CTSSRTGVGNEQYF. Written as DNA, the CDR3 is TGTACCAGCAGCCGGACAGGGGTCGGCAACGAGCAGTACTTC.

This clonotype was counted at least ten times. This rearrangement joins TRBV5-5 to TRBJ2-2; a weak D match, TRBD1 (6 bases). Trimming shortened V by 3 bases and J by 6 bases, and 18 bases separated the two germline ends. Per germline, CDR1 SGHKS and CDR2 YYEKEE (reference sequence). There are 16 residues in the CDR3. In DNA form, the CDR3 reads TGTGCCAGCAGCTGGCGTGGGGGCGGACGGTCCGGGGAGCTGTTTTTT. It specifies CASSWRGGGRSGELFF.

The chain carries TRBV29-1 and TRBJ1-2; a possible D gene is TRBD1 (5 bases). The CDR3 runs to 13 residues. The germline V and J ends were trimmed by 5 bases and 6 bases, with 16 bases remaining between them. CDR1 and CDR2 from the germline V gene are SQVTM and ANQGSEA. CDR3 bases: TGCAGCGTTTCCCAGGGCATAAACCATGGCTACACCTTC. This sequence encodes CSVSQGINHGYTF.

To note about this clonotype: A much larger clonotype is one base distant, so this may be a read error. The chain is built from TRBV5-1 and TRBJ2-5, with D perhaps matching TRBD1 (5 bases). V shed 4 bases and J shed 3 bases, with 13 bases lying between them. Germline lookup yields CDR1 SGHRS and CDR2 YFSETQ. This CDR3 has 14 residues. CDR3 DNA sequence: TGCGCCAGCAGCCTGACCCAAGGGGAAGAGACCCAGTACTTC. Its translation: CASSLTQGEETQYF. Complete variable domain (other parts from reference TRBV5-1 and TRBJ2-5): KAGVTQTPRYLIKTRGQQVTLSCSPISGHRSVSWYQQTPGQGLQFLFEYFSETQRNKGNFPGRFSGRQFSNSRSEMNVSTLELGDSALYLCASSLTQGEETQYFGPGTRLLVL.

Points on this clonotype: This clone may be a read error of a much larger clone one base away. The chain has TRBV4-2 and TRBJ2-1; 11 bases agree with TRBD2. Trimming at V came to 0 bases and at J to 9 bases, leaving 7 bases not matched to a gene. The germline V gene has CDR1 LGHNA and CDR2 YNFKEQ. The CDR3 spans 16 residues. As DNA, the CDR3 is TGTGCCAGCAGCCAAGATGATAGCGGGAGGGGAGGTGAGCAGTTCTTC. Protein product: CASSQDDSGRGGEQFF.

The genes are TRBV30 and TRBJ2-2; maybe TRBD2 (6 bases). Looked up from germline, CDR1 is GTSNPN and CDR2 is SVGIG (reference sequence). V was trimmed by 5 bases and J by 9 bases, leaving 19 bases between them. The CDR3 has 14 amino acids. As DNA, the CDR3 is TGTGCCTGGGGTGAGGGGACTTCATCCCGGGAGCTGTTTTTT. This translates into CAWGEGTSSRELFF.

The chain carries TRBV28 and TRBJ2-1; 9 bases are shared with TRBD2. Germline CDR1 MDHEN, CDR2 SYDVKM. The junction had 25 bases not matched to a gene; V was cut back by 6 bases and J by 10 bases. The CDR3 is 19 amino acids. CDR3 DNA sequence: TGTGCCAGCAGACCTTCCGGGACTAGCAGATCGGGGAGTAAGTACGAGCAGTTCTTC. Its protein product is CASRPSGTSRSGSKYEQFF.

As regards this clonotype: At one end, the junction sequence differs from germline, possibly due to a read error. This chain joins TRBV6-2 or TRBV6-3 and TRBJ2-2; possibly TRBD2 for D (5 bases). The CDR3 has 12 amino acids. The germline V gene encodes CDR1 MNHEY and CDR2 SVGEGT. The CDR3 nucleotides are TGTGCCAACAGTCGTCGAACCGGGGAGCTGTCTTTT. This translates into CANSRRTGELSF.

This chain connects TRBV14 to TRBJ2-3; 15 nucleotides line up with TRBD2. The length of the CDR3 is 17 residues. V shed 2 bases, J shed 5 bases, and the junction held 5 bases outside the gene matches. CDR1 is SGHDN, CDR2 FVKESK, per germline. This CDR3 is CASSQTTGLAGGDTQYF. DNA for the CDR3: TGTGCCAGCAGCCAAACTACGGGACTAGCGGGAGGAGATACGCAGTATTTT.

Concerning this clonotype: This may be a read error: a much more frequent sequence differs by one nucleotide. CDR3 amino acids: CASSETGELSF. CDR3 nucleotides: TGTGCCAGCAGTGAGACCGGGGAGCTGTCTTTT. The chain joins TRBV6-6 to TRBJ2-2, with a weak D call TRBD2 (5 bases). CDR3 length: 11 residues. Germline lookup yields CDR1 MNHNY and CDR2 SVGAGI (reference sequence).

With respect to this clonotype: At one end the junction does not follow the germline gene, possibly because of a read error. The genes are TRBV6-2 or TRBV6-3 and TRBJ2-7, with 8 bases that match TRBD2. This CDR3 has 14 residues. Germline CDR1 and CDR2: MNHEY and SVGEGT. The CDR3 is CANSYGLASYEQYF. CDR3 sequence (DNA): TGTGCCAACAGTTACGGACTAGCATCATACGAGCAGTACTTC.

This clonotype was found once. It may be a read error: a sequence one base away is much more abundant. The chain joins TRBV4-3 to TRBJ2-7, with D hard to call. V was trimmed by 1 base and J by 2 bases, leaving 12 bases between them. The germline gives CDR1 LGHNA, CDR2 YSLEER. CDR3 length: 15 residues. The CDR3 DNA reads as TGCGCCAGCAGCCAAGTCGACTGTTTTGCCTACGAGCAGTACTTC. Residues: CASSQVDCFAYEQYF.

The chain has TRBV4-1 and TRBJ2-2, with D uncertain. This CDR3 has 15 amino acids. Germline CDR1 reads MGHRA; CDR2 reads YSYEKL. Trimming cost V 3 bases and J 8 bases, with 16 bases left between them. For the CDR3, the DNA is TGCGCCAGCAGCCAGCTGGGTCTGGTTCCAGGGGAGCTGTTTTTT. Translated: CASSQLGLVPGELFF.

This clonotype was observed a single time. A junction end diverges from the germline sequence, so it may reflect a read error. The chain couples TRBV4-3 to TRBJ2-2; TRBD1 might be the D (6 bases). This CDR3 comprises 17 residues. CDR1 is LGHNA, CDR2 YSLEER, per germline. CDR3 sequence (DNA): TGCGCCAGTAGCCAAGCTCAGGGACAACAGAACACCGGGGAGCTGTTTTTT. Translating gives CASSQAQGQQNTGELFF.

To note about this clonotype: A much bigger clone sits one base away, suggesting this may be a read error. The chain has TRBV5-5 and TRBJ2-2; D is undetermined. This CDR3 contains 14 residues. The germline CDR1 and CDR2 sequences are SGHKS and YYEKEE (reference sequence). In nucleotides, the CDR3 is TGTGCCAGCAGCTTGCAGCTGAACACCGAGGAGCTGTTTTTT. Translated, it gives CASSLQLNTEELFF.